One sample yielded the 31 T cell receptor beta chains listed below, sequenced in a study of vaccination effects on CD4 cells after COVID-19. Using immunoSEQ multiplex PCR, the repertoire was profiled, and TCRdb retains in-frame clones only, with some absent. In the table there are fewer than 40,000 clones, roughly 70% of which are singletons. The ViraFEST assay expanded antigen-specific CD4+ T cells with viral peptide pools before sequencing. Culture lasted approximately 10 days before CD4+ T cell isolation. In the vaccine recipients, nucleocapsid antibodies were negative and there was no prior SARS-CoV-2 infection. The antigens of these receptors remain unknown. The material was CD4+ T cells from PBMCs cultured with SARS-CoV-2 spike peptides, obtained before COVID-19 vaccination. The receptors derive from a human donor who received a COVID-19 vaccine.

The CDR3 sequence: CASSYPRDGNTEAFF. The CDR3 bases are TGTGCCAGCAGTTACCCACGGGACGGGAACACTGAAGCTTTCTTT. This sequence joins TRBV6-2 or TRBV6-3 and TRBJ1-1; tentatively, D is TRBD1 (5 bases). CDR1 is MNHEY, CDR2 SVGEGT, per germline. Trimming removed 2 bases at V and 1 base at J, with 11 bases between. CDR3 length: 15 residues.

The genes are TRBV15 and TRBJ2-7, with TRBD1 matching 9 bases. Looked up from germline, CDR1 is LNHNV and CDR2 is YYDKDF (reference sequence). The CDR3 is made up of 19 amino acids. The V segment lost 1 base and the J segment 1 base; nucleotides outside the gene matches: 14. The CDR3 loop reads CATSRVGTGRAVGSYEQYF. Written as DNA, the CDR3 is TGTGCCACCAGCAGAGTGGGGACAGGGAGGGCGGTAGGGTCCTACGAGCAGTACTTC.

To note about this clone: The sample has other DNA sequences that encode this CDR3 too. The V call is TRBV6-4, the J call TRBJ2-3; 8 bases line up with TRBD1. The CDR3 loop spans 13 amino acids. Germline assignment: CDR1 MRHNA and CDR2 SNTAGT. V shed 8 bases and J 2 bases; nucleotides not matched to a gene: 3. Here the CDR3 DNA reads TGTGCCAGCGGGACAGGTCACACAGATACGCAGTATTTT. Its translation: CASGTGHTDTQYF.

This clone was seen once. The rearrangement links TRBV6-2 or TRBV6-3 to TRBJ2-7; 7 positions match TRBD1. Germline trimming cut 6 bases from V and 5 bases from J; bases unmatched to any gene: 13. The CDR3 contains 15 residues. CDR1 MNHEY and CDR2 SVGEGT come from the germline V gene. This CDR3 is CASSPTRQGRDEQYF. For the CDR3, the DNA is TGTGCCAGCAGCCCAACTAGACAGGGTAGAGACGAGCAGTACTTC.

The V gene is TRBV27, the J gene TRBJ1-2; 11 positions agree with TRBD1. Germline V gives CDR1 MNHEY, CDR2 SMNVEV (reference sequence). The length of the CDR3 is 14 residues. V lost 6 bases to trimming and J lost 5 bases; unmatched junction nucleotides: 5. CDR3 in amino acids: CASSPGQGAYGYTF. CDR3 sequence (DNA): TGTGCCAGCAGCCCCGGACAGGGGGCTTATGGCTACACCTTC.

This chain uses TRBV2 with TRBJ1-6; 8 bases align to TRBD1. J was trimmed by 9 bases and V by 5 bases; bases with no gene match: 12. The germline gives CDR1 SNHLY, CDR2 FYNNEI. The CDR3 totals 16 residues. The CDR3 DNA reads as TGTGCCAGCAGTCTTTCCAGGGGGCTCAGTGGTTCACCCCTCCACTTT. Its translation: CASSLSRGLSGSPLHF. The whole variable domain, filled in from reference TRBV2 and TRBJ1-6, reads EPEVTQTPSHQVTQMGQEVILRCVPISNHLYFYWYRQILGQKVEFLVSFYNNEISEKSEIFDDQFSVERPDGSNFTLKIRSTKLEDSAMYFCASSLSRGLSGSPLHFGNGTRLTVT.

The V gene is TRBV5-1, the J gene TRBJ2-7, with 7 bases matching TRBD1. From germline, CDR1 is SGHRS and CDR2 YFSETQ. The CDR3 spans 16 residues. V shed 4 bases, J shed 2 bases, and the junction held 12 bases outside the gene matches. The CDR3 sequence is CASSPQQGPPAYEQYF. The CDR3 DNA reads TGCGCCAGCAGCCCTCAACAGGGGCCCCCTGCCTACGAGCAGTACTTC. The full variable domain, completed using reference TRBV5-1 and TRBJ2-7, is KAGVTQTPRYLIKTRGQQVTLSCSPISGHRSVSWYQQTPGQGLQFLFEYFSETQRNKGNFPGRFSGRQFSNSRSEMNVSTLELGDSALYLCASSPQQGPPAYEQYFGPGTRLTVT.

The chain couples TRBV9 to TRBJ2-3; maybe TRBD1 (6 bases). Germline lookup yields CDR1 SGDLS and CDR2 YYNGEE. Trimming stripped 1 base from V and 1 base from J, with 10 bases between. The CDR3 is 15 amino acids. The chain's CDR3 is CASSVSTGRTDTQYF. CDR3 in DNA: TGTGCCAGCAGCGTAAGTACAGGGCGCACAGATACGCAGTATTTT.

The rearrangement uses TRBV30 and TRBJ2-3, with 8 bases identical to TRBD1. V dropped 4 bases and J dropped 1; count of bases not matched to a gene: 10. The CDR3 is made up of 16 amino acids. CDR1 is GTSNPN, CDR2 SVGIG, per germline (reference sequence). The DNA of the CDR3 is TGTGCCTGGATGCGGGGCCAGGGGGCCCGCACAGATACGCAGTATTTT. Its translation is CAWMRGQGARTDTQYF.

The J gene is TRBJ2-3, the V gene TRBV28; TRBD2 matches 7 bases. The CDR3 sequence is 15 residues long. V lost 5 bases and J lost 2; bases outside the gene matches: 7. Germline V gene data show CDR1 as MDHEN and CDR2 as SYDVKM. The CDR3 spells CASSPPSGLTDTQYF. CDR3 DNA: TGTGCCAGCAGTCCACCTAGCGGCCTCACAGATACGCAGTATTTT.

V and J are TRBV25-1 and TRBJ1-2; D gene uncertain. The V gene's germline CDR1 is MGHDK and CDR2 SYGVNS. V lost 5 bases, J lost 8 bases, and 15 bases lay in between. This CDR3 is 13 amino acids long. For the CDR3, the DNA is TGTGCCAGCAGTCCCATGATCCTAGTCGGCTACACCTTC. This codes for CASSPMILVGYTF.

V gene TRBV7-2 combines with J gene TRBJ2-3; 15 nucleotides align to TRBD2. This CDR3 is built from 17 residues. The germline gives CDR1 SGHTA, CDR2 FQGNSA. The junction had 5 bases not matched to a gene; V was cut back by 5 bases and J by 2 bases. The CDR3, as DNA: TGTGCCAGCAGCCTAGGACTAGCGGGAGGGACCACAGATACGCAGTATTTT. Protein sequence: CASSLGLAGGTTDTQYF.

This chain links TRBV27 with TRBJ1-2; 8 positions agree with TRBD1. From germline, CDR1 is MNHEY and CDR2 SMNVEV (reference sequence). J lost 0 bases, V lost 6 bases, and 9 bases had no gene match. The CDR3 is made up of 16 amino acids. The CDR3 DNA reads TGTGCCAGCAGACGGACAGGGAGCTCCTCTAACTATGGCTACACCTTC. Amino acids: CASRRTGSSSNYGYTF.

The gene calls are TRBV3-1 (or the pseudogene TRBV3-2) and TRBJ2-7, with 10 bases fitting TRBD2. V lost 8 bases and J lost 4; bases outside the gene matches: 8. Germline V CDR1 and CDR2: LGHDT, YNNKEL (reference sequence). CDR3 size: 14 residues. CDR3 amino acids: CASRGSSGSYEQYF. The CDR3 DNA follows: TGTGCCAGCCGAGGCTCTAGCGGGAGTTACGAGCAGTACTTC.

CDR3 sequence: CASSIQGMGNEKLFF. The CDR3 DNA sequence: TGCGCCAGCAGCATTCAGGGGATGGGTAATGAAAAACTGTTTTTT. The V and J genes are TRBV5-1 and TRBJ1-4, with a tentative D call TRBD1 (6 bases). V lost 4 bases and J lost 4, with 14 bases in between. This CDR3 has 15 residues. Germline V CDR1 and CDR2: SGHRS, YFSETQ. The full variable domain, completed using reference TRBV5-1 and TRBJ1-4, is KAGVTQTPRYLIKTRGQQVTLSCSPISGHRSVSWYQQTPGQGLQFLFEYFSETQRNKGNFPGRFSGRQFSNSRSEMNVSTLELGDSALYLCASSIQGMGNEKLFFGSGTQLSVL.

This clone was detected only a few times. CDR3 sequence: CASSSLAGGTYEQYF. The CDR3 DNA follows: TGTGCCAGCAGCTCTCTAGCGGGGGGGACCTACGAGCAGTACTTC. The chain employs TRBV13 and TRBJ2-7, with 12 bases that match TRBD2. The germline CDR1 and CDR2 sequences are PRHDT and FYEKMQ (reference sequence). This CDR3 is 15 amino acids long. V lost 4 bases and J lost 2; bases outside the gene matches: 3.

This clone was detected only a few times. CDR3 in amino acids: CASSPPQGLNYGYTF. DNA of the CDR3: TGCGCCAGCAGCCCCCCGCAGGGTTTAAACTATGGCTACACCTTC. The rearrangement joins TRBV5-1 to TRBJ1-2; possible D gene TRBD1, 5 bases. This CDR3 contains 15 residues. With 4 bases removed from V and 2 bases from J, the gap between germline ends came to 15 bases. Germline assignment: CDR1 SGHRS and CDR2 YFSETQ. Full variable domain (rest looked up from reference TRBV5-1 and TRBJ1-2): KAGVTQTPRYLIKTRGQQVTLSCSPISGHRSVSWYQQTPGQGLQFLFEYFSETQRNKGNFPGRFSGRQFSNSRSEMNVSTLELGDSALYLCASSPPQGLNYGYTFGSGTRLTVV.

A few counts support this clone. The J gene is TRBJ2-5, the V gene TRBV6-6, with D maybe TRBD1 (6 bases). The ends were cut back, 10 bases at V and 0 bases at J, with 18 bases in the middle. Germline CDR1 reads MNHNY; CDR2 reads SVGAGI (reference sequence). There are 15 residues in the CDR3. In DNA, the CDR3 is TGTGCCACCCACCCCCAGGGGCGGTACCAAGAGACCCAGTACTTC. Translated, it gives CATHPQGRYQETQYF.

The chain is built from TRBV3-1 (or the pseudogene TRBV3-2) and TRBJ1-1, with TRBD1 matching 7 bases. The CDR3 is 13 amino acids. Germline V gives CDR1 LGHDT, CDR2 YNNKEL (reference sequence). The trim removed 4 bases at V and 1 base at J, leaving 0 bases unmatched. The DNA for the CDR3 is TGTGCCAGCAGCCGGACAGGGAACACTGAAGCTTTCTTT. It is translated as CASSRTGNTEAFF.

This clone was picked up one time. The rearrangement uses TRBV7-6 and TRBJ2-3, with 9 nucleotides matching TRBD2. The J segment lost 0 bases and the V segment lost 1 base, leaving 8 bases of the junction unmatched. Germline-derived CDR1 and CDR2 are SGHVS and FNYEAQ. This CDR3 comprises 18 residues. The CDR3 DNA reads TGTGCCAGCAGCTTAGGGCGACTAGCGGATCTTAGCACAGATACGCAGTATTTT. As protein: CASSLGRLADLSTDTQYF.

This clone was counted ten times or more. The chain combines TRBV9 with TRBJ1-5; D is ambiguous. Trimming shortened V by 0 bases and J by 3 bases, and 7 bases separated the two germline ends. Germline lookup yields CDR1 SGDLS and CDR2 YYNGEE. The CDR3 runs to 14 residues. The CDR3 loop reads CASSVDGSNQPQHF. In nucleotides, the CDR3 is TGTGCCAGCAGCGTAGACGGCTCCAATCAGCCCCAGCATTTT.

The V and J genes are TRBV5-5 and TRBJ2-1, with TRBD1 matching 12 bases. The CDR3 covers 15 residues. CDR1 is SGHKS, CDR2 YYEKEE, per germline (reference sequence). V shed 5 bases and J 12 bases; nucleotides not matched to a gene: 12. The CDR3 reads CASRNPGQGAWGQFF. The CDR3 DNA sequence: TGTGCCAGCAGAAACCCGGGACAGGGGGCGTGGGGGCAGTTCTTC.

The CDR3, as DNA: TGTGCCAGCAGCCGAGGACACAACCTCCTGGGCCTAGAATGGTCCTATGGCTACACCTTC. Its translation: CASSRGHNLLGLEWSYGYTF. The chain joins TRBV5-4 to TRBJ1-2; D may be TRBD1 (5 bases). The germline V gene has CDR1 SGHNT and CDR2 YYREEE (reference sequence). The CDR3 is 20 residues long. V was shortened by 4 bases and J by 4 bases, with 32 bases between the two germline ends.

This clone came up once. The CDR3 DNA is TGTGCCAGCAGTATACAACCCGGGTACTTGGCTTTCTTT. It codes for CASSIQPGYLAFF. This chain joins TRBV12-3 or TRBV12-4 and TRBJ1-1; D remains ambiguous. This CDR3 comprises 13 residues. V was clipped by 5 bases and J by 11 bases, with 18 bases between them.

In this sample, this clone is large (0.1 to 1%). The chain uses TRBV30 and TRBJ2-1; D is uncertain. Trimming cost V 0 bases and J 10 bases, with 16 bases left between them. Per the germline V gene, CDR1 is GTSNPN and CDR2 is SVGIG (reference sequence). The CDR3 consists of 14 residues. The DNA for the CDR3 is TGTGCCTGGAGTGTACGCAGTGGACGCGACGAGCAGTTCTTC. Protein product: CAWSVRSGRDEQFF. Looking up the rest from reference TRBV30 and TRBJ2-1 gives the full variable domain: SQTIHQWPATLVQPVGSPLSLECTVEGTSNPNLYWYRQAAGRGLQLLFYSVGIGQISSEVPQNLSASRPQDRQFILSSKKLLLSDSGFYLCAWSVRSGRDEQFFGPGTRLTVL.

The chain carries TRBV18 and TRBJ2-5, with 7 positions matching TRBD1. The V segment lost 4 bases and the J segment 3 bases; nucleotides outside the gene matches: 5. The germline CDR1 and CDR2 sequences are KGHSH and LQKENI. This CDR3 region has 14 residues. The CDR3 reads CASSLGQVEETQYF. The CDR3 region has the DNA TGTGCCAGCTCACTTGGACAGGTCGAAGAGACCCAGTACTTC.

This clone was counted a few times. V usage is TRBV19 and J usage is TRBJ2-3, with D possibly TRBD2 on 5 matching bases. V gave up 2 bases and J gave up 4 bases, with 10 bases separating them. This CDR3 spans 14 amino acids. CDR1 LNHDA and CDR2 SQIVND come from the germline V gene (reference sequence). CDR3 sequence reads: CASSIRGNADTQYF. CDR3 bases: TGTGCCAGTAGTATACGAGGGAACGCAGATACGCAGTATTTT.

The chain employs TRBV19 and TRBJ2-3; a weak D match, TRBD1 (5 bases). Trimming shortened V by 7 bases and J by 0 bases, and 17 bases separated the two germline ends. CDR1 and CDR2 (germline): LNHDA, SQIVND (reference sequence). The CDR3 covers 16 residues. The CDR3: CASKTTDLSSTDTQYF. The CDR3 DNA follows: TGTGCCAGTAAGACGACAGACCTATCTAGCACAGATACGCAGTATTTT.

The chain couples TRBV5-1 to TRBJ2-5; 8 bases line up with TRBD2. J was trimmed by 5 bases and V by 0 bases; bases with no gene match: 9. There are 16 residues in the CDR3. Looked up from germline, CDR1 is SGHRS and CDR2 is YFSETQ. The CDR3 spells CASSLGRGGGLETQYF. As DNA, the CDR3 is TGCGCCAGCAGCTTGGGCCGGGGGGGCGGGTTGGAGACCCAGTACTTC.

The CDR3 here is CASSPRSYNEQFF. CDR3 DNA sequence: TGTGCCAGTAGTCCCCGATCCTACAATGAGCAGTTCTTC. The chain couples TRBV19 to TRBJ2-1; no clear D. CDR1 is LNHDA and CDR2 is SQIVND in the germline V gene (reference sequence). The CDR3 consists of 13 residues. Trimming removed 5 bases from V and 1 base from J, with 6 bases in between.

This chain connects TRBV2 to TRBJ1-5; no firm D call. Germline V gene sequence: CDR1 SNHLY, CDR2 FYNNEI. V dropped 4 bases and J dropped 7 bases, with 8 bases sitting between them. The CDR3 extends over 12 amino acids. The chain's CDR3 is CASSGEVQPQHF. The DNA of the CDR3 is TGTGCCAGCAGTGGAGAGGTCCAGCCCCAGCATTTT.